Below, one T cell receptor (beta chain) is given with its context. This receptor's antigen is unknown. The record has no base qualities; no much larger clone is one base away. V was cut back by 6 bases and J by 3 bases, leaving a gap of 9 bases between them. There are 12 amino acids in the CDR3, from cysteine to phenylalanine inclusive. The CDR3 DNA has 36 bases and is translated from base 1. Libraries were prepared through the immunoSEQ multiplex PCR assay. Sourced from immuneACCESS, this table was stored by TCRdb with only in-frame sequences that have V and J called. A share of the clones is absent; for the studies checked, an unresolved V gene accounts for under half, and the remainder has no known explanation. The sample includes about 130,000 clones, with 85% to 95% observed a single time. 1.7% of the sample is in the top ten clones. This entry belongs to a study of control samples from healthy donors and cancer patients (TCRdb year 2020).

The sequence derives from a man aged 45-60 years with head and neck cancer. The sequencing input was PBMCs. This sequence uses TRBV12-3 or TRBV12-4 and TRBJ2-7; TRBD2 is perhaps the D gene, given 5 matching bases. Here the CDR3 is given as CASSPGDYEQYF. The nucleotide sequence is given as TGTGCCAGCAGCCCCGGGGACTACGAGCAGTACTTC.